This T cell receptor (beta chain) comes out of a study of T cells in Graves' hyperthyroidism and ophthalmopathy (dated by TCRdb to between 2017 and 2020). With regard to the full study: Peripheral blood was sampled at the time of initial diagnosis, prior to any treatment. A discovery cohort of fewer than 110 patients, roughly 45 with Graves' ophthalmopathy and approximately 55 with stable Graves' hyperthyroidism, was used to find distinguishing TCR V-J signatures. Whether ophthalmopathy could be predicted prospectively was tested in an independent validation cohort made up of some 20 hyperthyroidism patients plus 17 patients who later progressed to ophthalmopathy. The 100 discovery patients were randomly divided into training and test sets at a 7:3 ratio. In addition, the study compared T-cell repertoires in thyroid tissue and in blood from roughly 6 Graves' hyperthyroidism patients. After sampling, hyperthyroidism patients received methimazole starting at 30 mg daily, and ophthalmopathy patients received high-dose intravenous methylprednisolone. TCR Vbeta CDR3 sequencing of approximately 140 peripheral blood samples (43 ophthalmopathy, about 75 hyperthyroidism and some 17 progressor patients) is reported in the paper. Study-wide findings and limitations: Sample size was not statistically predetermined, and blinding of investigators to group allocation was not performed. In validation, progression to ophthalmopathy was predicted by the model with about 70% sensitivity and 72% to 85% specificity, a median of approximately 7.1 months before onset. A 13 V-J signature model separated ophthalmopathy from stable hyperthyroidism, with about 90% sensitivity and about 81% specificity in cross-validation and 80%/75% in testing. Most expanded thyroid clonotypes (frequency above 0.001) were also detected in blood, suggesting blood repertoires may reflect thyroid immune responses.

Remarks on this clonotype: The antigen it recognizes is unknown. No quality values exist for individual bases; no much larger clone is one base distant.

In the germline V gene (reference sequence), CDR1 corresponds to DFQATT and CDR2 to SNEGSKA. Between the V and J ends, shortened by 1 base and 2 bases respectively, the junction contains 9 bases. The CDR3, from cysteine to phenylalanine, totals 14 residues. Kept here is only the CDR3 DNA, which spans 42 bases and is read in frame from base 1. TCR beta CDR3 regions were amplified from RNA transcripts. A first-round RT-PCR of the TCR CDR3 used the HTBI primer set with the Qiagen OneStep RT-PCR kit. The libraries were constructed in a second round of multiplex PCR and then size-selected and purified. Paired-end sequencing of the libraries was performed with 100 bp reads on an Illumina HiSeq2000. The original methods were these. SOAPnuke was used to process the raw data, with reads discarded if the reads contained adapters or uncalled bases, had a mean Phred below 15, or lacked an exact constant-primer or identifier match. COPE v1.2.5 was used to merge the high-quality paired reads, and each unique nucleotide sequence was defined as a clonotype. Clonotypes were aligned to IMGT TRBV, TRBD and TRBJ reference segments using MiTCR v1.1. The analysis was restricted to V-J combinations with a frequency above 0.0001, which together covered just over 98% of the repertoires. The TCS score was defined as the ratio of F50 (clonal expansion) to E x V (chaos), calculated using BLOSUM62-based TCRdist between CDR3 peptides within each V-J. Welch's t-statistics and random forest reduced just over 500 V-J features to 13, which were used in a naive Bayes classifier (R e1071). TCRdb cleaned the public reads at Q25 with fastp, built clones with MiXCR and kept in-frame beta chains. A single entry per CDR3 protein holds the most common genes and DNA from its merged rows. TCRdb, rather than the study authors, made the V and J calls. Present in this sample are a few hundred thousand distinct CDR3 sequences, about 15% of which were seen just once. Together, the top ten hold roughly a fifth of the sample.

Ophthalmopathy patients had moderately to severely active disease, Clinical Activity Score of at least 3, NOSPECS grade of at least 4, and duration under 3 months. Patients with uncontrolled infections, other autoimmune diseases, pregnancy or lactation were excluded. Diagnoses were established on the basis of clinical symptoms, serum thyroxine and TRAb, thyroid ultrasound, and orbital computed tomography. PBMCs were separated from over 9 ml of fresh peripheral blood using Ficoll-Paque density gradient centrifugation. Total RNA was extracted using Trizol reagent, and RNA quality was assessed on an Agilent 2100 Bioanalyzer.

Sequenced input: blood. The TCR originated in a woman aged 25-40 years with Graves' ophthalmopathy. This sequence uses TRBV20-1 and TRBJ1-5, with the D gene not confidently named. CDR3 protein: CSARAAGGNQPQHF. At the DNA level, the sequence is TGCAGTGCTAGAGCGGCAGGAGGCAATCAGCCCCAGCATTTT.